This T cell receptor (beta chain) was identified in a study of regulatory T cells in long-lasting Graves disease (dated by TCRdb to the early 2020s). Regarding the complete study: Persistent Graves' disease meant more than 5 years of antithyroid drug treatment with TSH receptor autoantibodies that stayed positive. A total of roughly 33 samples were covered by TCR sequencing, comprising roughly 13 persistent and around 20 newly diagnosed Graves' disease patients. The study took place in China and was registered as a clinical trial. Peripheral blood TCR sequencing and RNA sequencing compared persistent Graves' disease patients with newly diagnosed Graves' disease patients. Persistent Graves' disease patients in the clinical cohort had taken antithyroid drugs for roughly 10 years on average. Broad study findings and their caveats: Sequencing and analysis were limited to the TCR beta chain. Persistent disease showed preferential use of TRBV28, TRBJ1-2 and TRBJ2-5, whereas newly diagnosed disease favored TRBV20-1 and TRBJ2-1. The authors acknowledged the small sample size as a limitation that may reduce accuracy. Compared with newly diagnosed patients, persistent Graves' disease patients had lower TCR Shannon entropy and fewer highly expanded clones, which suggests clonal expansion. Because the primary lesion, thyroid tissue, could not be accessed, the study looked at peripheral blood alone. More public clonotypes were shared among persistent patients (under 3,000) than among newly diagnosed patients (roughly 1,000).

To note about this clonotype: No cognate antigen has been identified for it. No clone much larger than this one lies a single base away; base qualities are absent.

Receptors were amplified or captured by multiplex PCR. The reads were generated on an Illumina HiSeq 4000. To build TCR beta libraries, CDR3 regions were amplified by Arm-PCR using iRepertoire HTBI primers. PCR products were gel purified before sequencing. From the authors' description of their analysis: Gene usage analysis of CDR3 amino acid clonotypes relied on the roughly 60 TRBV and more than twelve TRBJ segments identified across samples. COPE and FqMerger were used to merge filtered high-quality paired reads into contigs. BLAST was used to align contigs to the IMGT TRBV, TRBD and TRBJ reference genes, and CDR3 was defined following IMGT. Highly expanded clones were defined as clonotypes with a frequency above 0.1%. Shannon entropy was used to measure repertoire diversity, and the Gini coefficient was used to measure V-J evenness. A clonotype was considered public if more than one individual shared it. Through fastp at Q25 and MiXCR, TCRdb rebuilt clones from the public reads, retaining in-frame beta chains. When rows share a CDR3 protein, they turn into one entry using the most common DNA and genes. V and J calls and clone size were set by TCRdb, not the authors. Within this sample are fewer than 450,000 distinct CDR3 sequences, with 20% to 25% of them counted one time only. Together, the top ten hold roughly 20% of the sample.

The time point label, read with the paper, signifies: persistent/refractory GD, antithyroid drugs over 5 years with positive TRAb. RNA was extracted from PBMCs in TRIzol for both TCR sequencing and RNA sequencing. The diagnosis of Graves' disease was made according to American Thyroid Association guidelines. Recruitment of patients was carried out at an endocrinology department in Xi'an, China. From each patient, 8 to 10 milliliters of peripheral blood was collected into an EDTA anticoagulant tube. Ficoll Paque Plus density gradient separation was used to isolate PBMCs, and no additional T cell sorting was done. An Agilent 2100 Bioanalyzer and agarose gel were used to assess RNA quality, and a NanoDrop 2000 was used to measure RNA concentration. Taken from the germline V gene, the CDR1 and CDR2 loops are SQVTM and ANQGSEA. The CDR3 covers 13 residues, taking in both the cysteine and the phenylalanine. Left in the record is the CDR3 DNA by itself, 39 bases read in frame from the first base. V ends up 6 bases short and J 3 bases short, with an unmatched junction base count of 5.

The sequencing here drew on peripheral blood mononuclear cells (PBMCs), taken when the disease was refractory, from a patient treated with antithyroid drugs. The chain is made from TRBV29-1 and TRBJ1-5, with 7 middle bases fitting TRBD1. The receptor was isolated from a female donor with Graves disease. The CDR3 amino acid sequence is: CSVRDRVNQPQHF. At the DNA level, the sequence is TGCAGCGTCCGAGACAGGGTCAATCAGCCCCAGCATTTT.